This is a list of T cell receptor beta chains from one sample in a study of cytomegalovirus exposure and HLA in healthy donors. Sequencing used immunoSEQ multiplex PCR; TCRdb keeps in-frame clones, though not all of them. The data hold some 30,000 clones, with 35% to 55% observed a single time. Sequences were obtained from PBMCs. Receptor source: a woman aged 45-65 years in good health and CMV-seronegative. Both conserved end residues are part of each CDR3. Clone size is not always given. Where it is, it says once, few, many or a class for expanded clones.

len	abundance	v_gene	j_gene	CDR3aa
15	NA	TRBV27	TRBJ2-5	CASRGLAGGEETQYF
17	NA	TRBV18	TRBJ2-1	CASSPNTQLAGSNEQFF
14	NA	TRBV2	TRBJ2-7	CASSEGSRAYEQYF
16	NA	TRBV2	TRBJ2-6	CASIGGLSSGANVLTF
18	few	TRBV1	TRBJ1-2	CTSEGRNLGTTGSMGYTF
14	NA	TRBV5-4	TRBJ2-5	CASSFPEGVETQYF
15	NA	TRBV5-4	TRBJ2-7	CASSLALTSSYEQYF
17	NA	TRBV6-1	TRBJ1-2	CASSDRDSTHLVYGYTF
13	NA	TRBV19	TRBJ2-3	CASSPWAADTQYF
16	NA	TRBV7-8	TRBJ2-1	CASSPYRVSTGNEQFF
15	few	TRBV6-6	TRBJ1-2	CASSRRDRGPYGYTF
13	NA	TRBV6-1	TRBJ2-3	CASGAGGADTQYF
14	once	TRBV30	TRBJ2-2	CAWRTTSGRGELFF
13	few	TRBV2	TRBJ1-1	CASRDRGGTEAFF
20	NA	TRBV5-1	TRBJ2-1	CASSLEPGQGPQRSYNEQFF
12	few	TRBV6-1	TRBJ1-2	CASSELWPGYTF
14	few	TRBV6-5	TRBJ1-1	CASSPGGEHTEAFF
15	few	TRBV4-1	TRBJ1-2	CASSQALQGAGGYTF
16	NA	TRBV7-8	TRBJ1-1	CASYMRGGTGDTEAFF
15	NA	TRBV18	TRBJ1-1	CASSPGQGMNTEAFF
15	NA	TRBV7-9	TRBJ2-1	CASSLLAGGTNEQFF
13	few	TRBV29-1	TRBJ1-4	CSTTGTGEEKLFF
14	once	TRBV28	TRBJ2-7	CASSLLGPNYEQYF
16	NA	TRBV19	TRBJ2-1	CASTPFGQGYYNEQFF
15	NA	TRBV7-6	TRBJ2-7	CASSPRTGDLYEQYF
15	NA	TRBV5-8	TRBJ2-2	CASSPTGRGTGELFF
14	NA	TRBV2	TRBJ2-7	CASSEDRGAYEQYF
13	NA	TRBV2	TRBJ2-7	CASNQPGVDEQYF
14	few	TRBV2	TRBJ1-5	CASSYDLSNQPQHF
15	few	TRBV2	TRBJ1-5	CASSENSGSDQPQHF
14	NA	TRBV5-4	TRBJ1-1	CASSLGQGATEAFF
18	NA	TRBV15	TRBJ2-1	CATSRDPLLAGLDNEQFF
15	NA	TRBV14	TRBJ2-1	CASSQGSRTYNEQFF
14	NA	TRBV29-1	TRBJ2-1	CSVAGWSSYNEQFF
15	NA	TRBV5-1	TRBJ2-7	CASSLATRQGREQYF
15	NA	TRBV7-9	TRBJ1-6	CASSLGVGLNSPLHF
17	few	TRBV19	TRBJ2-1	CASSIRTSGRGYNEQFF
15	NA	TRBV7-9	TRBJ1-2	CASSSPRDRGPSYTF
15	NA	TRBV7-6	TRBJ2-1	CASSLGTSGTSRQFF
15	NA	TRBV9	TRBJ2-3	CASSVESVSTDTQYF
15	NA	TRBV28	TRBJ2-7	CASSETGTSPYEQYF
15	NA	TRBV6-5	TRBJ2-7	CASSPSLYVIYEQYF